Below, 17 T cell receptor beta chains from the same sample are listed, as sequenced in a study of cytomegalovirus exposure and HLA in healthy donors. The PCR used 60 Vbeta and 13 Jbeta primers. TCRdb keeps only in-frame clones here, not all; method: immunoSEQ multiplex PCR. The data show approximately 140,000 clones, almost 80% seen once. Sequenced: PBMCs. The receptors were sampled from a man aged 18 to 29 in good health and CMV-seronegative.

V gene TRBV7-2 combines with J gene TRBJ1-2; unclear D gene. The CDR3 contains 11 residues. Trimming cost V 8 bases and J 3 bases, with 7 bases left between them. Germline V gene lookup returns CDR1 SGHTA and CDR2 FQGNSA. The CDR3 loop is CASQVYYGYTF. DNA for the CDR3: TGTGCCAGCCAGGTGTACTATGGCTACACCTTC. Variable domain in full (rest from reference TRBV7-2 and TRBJ1-2): GAGVSQSPSNKVTEKGKDVELRCDPISGHTALYWYRQSLGQGLEFLIYFQGNSAPDKSGLPSDRFSAERTGGSVSTLTIQRTQQEDSAVYLCASQVYYGYTFGSGTRLTVV.

This clone was detected only a few times. The chain combines TRBV28 with TRBJ1-1; 8 bases are a match to TRBD1. The CDR3 has 14 residues. CDR1 MDHEN and CDR2 SYDVKM come from the germline V gene. The V and J ends lost 3 bases and 6 bases, in that order; junction bases with no gene match: 6. The CDR3 DNA follows: TGTGCCAGCAGTTTTCTTTCACAGGGGGCTGAAGCTTTCTTT. Residues: CASSFLSQGAEAFF.

The genes are TRBV7-2 and TRBJ2-7, with D possibly matching TRBD1 (5 bases). The germline gives CDR1 SGHTA, CDR2 FQGNSA. This CDR3 comprises 11 residues. V lost 6 bases, J lost 7 bases, and 10 bases lay in between. The CDR3 DNA reads as TGTGCCAGCAGGGCTACAGGAGAGCAGTACTTC. Its translation: CASRATGEQYF.

Only a few counts were recorded for this clone. CDR3 protein: CASSLLGSGELFF. For the CDR3, the DNA is TGTGCCAGCAGCTTATTGGGGAGCGGGGAGCTGTTTTTT. This chain joins TRBV7-3 and TRBJ2-2; weak D call: TRBD2 (5 bases). CDR1 SGHTA and CDR2 FQGTGA come from the germline V gene. The ends were cut back, 2 bases at V and 7 bases at J, with 8 bases in the middle. This CDR3 has 13 residues.

The rearrangement links TRBV2 to TRBJ2-7, with D perhaps matching TRBD1 (6 bases). This CDR3 has 15 amino acids. Germline V gene data show CDR1 as SNHLY and CDR2 as FYNNEI. Deletions cut 3 bases from V and 2 bases from J, with 14 bases between. CDR3 sequence reads: CASSESRGRAYEQYF. The CDR3 region has the DNA TGTGCCAGCAGTGAGTCCAGGGGAAGGGCCTACGAGCAGTACTTC.

This chain uses TRBV7-8 with TRBJ1-2; no definite D call. The CDR3 covers 17 residues. The germline V and J ends were trimmed by 2 bases and 1 base, with 17 bases remaining between them. Germline V gene sequence: CDR1 SGHVS, CDR2 FQNEAQ. The CDR3 here is CASSLLGRTEGNYGYTF. The CDR3 region has the DNA TGTGCCAGCAGCTTACTGGGCAGGACGGAGGGTAACTATGGCTACACCTTC.

This clone was recorded a few times. This sequence joins TRBV6-6 and TRBJ1-1, with TRBD1 matching over 9 bases. The CDR3 consists of 14 residues. CDR1 is MNHNY, CDR2 SVGAGI, per germline (reference sequence). The ends lost 6 bases at V and 6 bases at J; junction bases unmatched: 8. CDR3 protein: CASSTGTGWAEAFF. DNA for the CDR3: TGTGCCAGCAGCACAGGGACAGGGTGGGCTGAAGCTTTCTTT.

The genes are TRBV19 and TRBJ1-3; possible D gene TRBD1, 5 bases. Germline-derived CDR1 and CDR2 are LNHDA and SQIVND (reference sequence). Trimming removed 5 bases from V and 0 bases from J, with 14 bases in between. The CDR3 runs to 16 residues. The CDR3 nucleotides read TGTGCCAGTAGTTGGGGACGGGAGGTCTCTGGAAACACCATATATTTT. This sequence encodes CASSWGREVSGNTIYF.

The J gene is TRBJ2-7, the V gene TRBV10-3, with 8 bases matching TRBD1. Looked up from germline, CDR1 is ENHRY and CDR2 is SYGVKD. The ends lost 10 bases at V and 3 bases at J; junction bases unmatched: 5. The CDR3 covers 12 residues. CDR3 sequence: CASVGQDYEQYF. The CDR3 DNA is TGTGCCAGTGTGGGACAGGACTACGAGCAGTACTTC.

V usage is TRBV9 and J usage is TRBJ1-3; D unclear. Trimming took 3 bases from V and 4 from J, leaving 17 bases between them. The germline V gene encodes CDR1 SGDLS and CDR2 YYNGEE. The CDR3 spans 16 residues. CDR3 bases: TGTGCCAGCAGCGCCCAGTCCGGGAGGGTCGGAAACACCATATATTTT. This translates into CASSAQSGRVGNTIYF.

This chain links TRBV6-5 with TRBJ2-3, with 11 bases that match TRBD1. Germline V CDR1 and CDR2: MNHEY, SVGAGI. The CDR3 loop spans 14 amino acids. Germline trimming cut 5 bases from V and 6 bases from J; bases unmatched to any gene: 4. CDR3 sequence: CASSGTGGIDTQYF. CDR3 nucleotide sequence: TGTGCCAGCAGTGGGACAGGGGGAATTGATACGCAGTATTTT.

J is TRBJ2-3 and V is TRBV4-1, with 11 bases fitting TRBD2. The CDR3 runs to 17 residues. With V trimmed by 5 bases and J by 2 bases, 9 bases remained unmatched. Germline V gene sequence: CDR1 MGHRA, CDR2 YSYEKL. Written as DNA, the CDR3 is TGCGCCAGCAGCTCCCTCCAACTAGCGGGGGTCACAGATACGCAGTATTTT. It specifies CASSSLQLAGVTDTQYF.

The chain employs TRBV4-3 and TRBJ1-4; possible D gene TRBD1, 5 bases. The ends were cut back, 4 bases at V and 5 bases at J, with 17 bases in the middle. The CDR3 extends over 16 amino acids. The germline V gene has CDR1 LGHNA and CDR2 YSLEER. The CDR3 sequence: CASSRGVGGGNEKLFF. CDR3 coding DNA: TGCGCCAGCAGCCGGGGGGTTGGGGGTGGGAATGAAAAACTGTTTTTT.

The J gene is TRBJ1-2, the V gene TRBV10-3; no clear D gene. CDR3 size: 13 residues. Trimming cost V 3 bases and J 6 bases, with 11 bases left between them. Germline V gene lookup returns CDR1 ENHRY and CDR2 SYGVKD. Written as DNA, the CDR3 is TGTGCCATCAGTGAAGGGTCGGGGAATGGCTACACCTTC. Translation: CAISEGSGNGYTF.

In its sample, this clone was seen once. The genes are TRBV11-2 and TRBJ2-5, with 7 bases matching TRBD1. The CDR3 has 13 residues. Germline V lookup: CDR1 SGHAT, CDR2 FQNNGV. V shed 4 bases and J 5 bases; nucleotides not matched to a gene: 4. As DNA, the CDR3 is TGTGCCAGCAGCTACGACAGGGTGGAGACCCAGTACTTC. Translating gives CASSYDRVETQYF.

The CDR3 spells CASSPPRGPNSPLHF. CDR3 DNA: TGTGCCAGCTCACCACCCAGGGGGCCGAATTCACCCCTCCACTTT. The chain employs TRBV18 and TRBJ1-6; 8 bases map to TRBD1. The V segment lost 0 bases and the J segment 7 bases; nucleotides outside the gene matches: 2. The CDR3 runs to 15 residues. The germline CDR1 and CDR2 sequences are KGHSH and LQKENI.

V usage is TRBV6-5 and J usage is TRBJ1-2; D gene ambiguous. Trimming left V 6 bases short and J 8 bases short, with 16 bases between. Germline values: CDR1 MNHEY, CDR2 SVGAGI. This CDR3 spans 13 amino acids. Written as DNA, the CDR3 is TGTGCCAGCAGCCTTACCTCGGGGAGGGGCTACACCTTC. It specifies CASSLTSGRGYTF.